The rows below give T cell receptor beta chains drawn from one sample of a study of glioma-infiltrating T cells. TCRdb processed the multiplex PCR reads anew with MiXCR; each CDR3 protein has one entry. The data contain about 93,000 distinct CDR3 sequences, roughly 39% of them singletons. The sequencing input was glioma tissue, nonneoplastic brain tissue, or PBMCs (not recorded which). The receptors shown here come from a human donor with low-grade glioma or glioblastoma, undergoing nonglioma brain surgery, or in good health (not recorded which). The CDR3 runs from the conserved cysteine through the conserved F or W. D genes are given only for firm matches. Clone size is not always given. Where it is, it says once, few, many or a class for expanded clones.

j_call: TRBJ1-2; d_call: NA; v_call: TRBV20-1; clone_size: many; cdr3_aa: CSARDPTGSNYGYTF; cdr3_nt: TGCAGTGCTAGAGACCCTACAGGGTCGAACTATGGCTACACCTTC
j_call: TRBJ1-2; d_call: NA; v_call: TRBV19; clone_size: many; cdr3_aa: CASSIPGARSRYTF; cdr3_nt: TGTGCCAGTAGTATCCCCGGGGCCAGATCTCGCTACACCTTC
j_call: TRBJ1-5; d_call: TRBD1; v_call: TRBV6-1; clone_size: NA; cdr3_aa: CASSVDRRQGGQPQHF; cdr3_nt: TGTGCCAGCAGTGTGGATCGAAGACAGGGCGGGCAGCCCCAGCATTTT
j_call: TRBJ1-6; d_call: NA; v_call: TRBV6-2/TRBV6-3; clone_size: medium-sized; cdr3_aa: CASSYSRQDYSPLHF; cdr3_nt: TGTGCCAGCAGTTACTCACGCCAGGACTATTCACCCCTCCACTTT
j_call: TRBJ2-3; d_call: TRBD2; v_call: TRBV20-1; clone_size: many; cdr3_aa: CSATGTSGADTQYF; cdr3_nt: TGCAGTGCTACCGGGACTAGCGGGGCAGATACGCAGTATTTT
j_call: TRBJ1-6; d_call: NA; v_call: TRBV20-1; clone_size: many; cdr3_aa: CSARGSRGERSPLHF; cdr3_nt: TGCAGTGCTAGAGGGAGCAGGGGAGAGCGTTCACCCCTCCACTTT
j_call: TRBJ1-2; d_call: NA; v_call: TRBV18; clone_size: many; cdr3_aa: CASSQDSTYGYTF; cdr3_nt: TGTGCCAGCTCACAAGACAGCACCTATGGCTACACCTTC
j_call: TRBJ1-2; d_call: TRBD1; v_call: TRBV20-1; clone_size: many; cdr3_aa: CSAPLTGRYGYTF; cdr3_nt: TGCAGTGCCCCCCTGACAGGGCGCTATGGCTACACCTTC
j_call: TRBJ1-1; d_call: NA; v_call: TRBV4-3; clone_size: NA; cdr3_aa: CASSQNGPTEAFF; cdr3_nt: TGCGCCAGCAGCCAAAACGGACCCACTGAAGCTTTCTTT
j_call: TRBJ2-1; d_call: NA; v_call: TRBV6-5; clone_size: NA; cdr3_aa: CASSPRLEGAFNEQFF; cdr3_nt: TGTGCCAGCAGCCCAAGACTAGAGGGAGCATTCAATGAGCAGTTCTTC
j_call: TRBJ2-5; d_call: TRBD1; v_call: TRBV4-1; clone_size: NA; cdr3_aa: CASSRGTGGEENQYF; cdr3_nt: TGCGCCAGTAGCCGCGGGACAGGGGGCGAGGAGAACCAGTACTTC
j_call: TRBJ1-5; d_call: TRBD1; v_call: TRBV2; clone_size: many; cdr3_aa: CASSTGENQPQHF; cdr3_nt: TGTGCCAGCAGTACAGGGGAAAATCAGCCCCAGCATTTT
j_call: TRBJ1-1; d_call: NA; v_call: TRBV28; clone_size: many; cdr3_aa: CASRPVANTEAFF; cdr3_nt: TGTGCCAGCAGGCCAGTCGCGAACACTGAAGCTTTCTTT
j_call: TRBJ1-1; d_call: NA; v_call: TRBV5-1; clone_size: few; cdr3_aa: CASITGRANTEAFF; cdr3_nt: TGCGCCAGCATAACAGGGCGGGCGAACACTGAAGCTTTCTTT
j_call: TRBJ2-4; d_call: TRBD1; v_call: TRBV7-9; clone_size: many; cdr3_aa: CASSLDRQGNIQYF; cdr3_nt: TGTGCCAGCAGCTTAGACCGACAGGGAAACATTCAGTACTTC
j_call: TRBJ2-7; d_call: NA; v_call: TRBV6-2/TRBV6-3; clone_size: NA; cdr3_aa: CASSARPDSYEQYF; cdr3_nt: TGTGCCAGCAGTGCTAGACCGGACAGCTACGAGCAGTACTTC
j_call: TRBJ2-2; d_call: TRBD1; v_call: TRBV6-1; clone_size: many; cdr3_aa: CASSYTGQYTGELFF; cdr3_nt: TGTGCCAGCAGTTATACGGGACAGTACACCGGGGAGCTGTTTTTT
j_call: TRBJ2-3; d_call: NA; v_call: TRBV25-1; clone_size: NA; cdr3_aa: CASSFSRPYTGTQYF; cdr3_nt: TGTGCCAGCAGTTTCAGCAGACCCTACACAGGTACGCAGTATTTT
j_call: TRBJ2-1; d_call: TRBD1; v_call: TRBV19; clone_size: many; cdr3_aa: CASSGPPGQGTNEQFF; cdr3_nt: TGTGCCAGTAGTGGTCCCCCCGGACAGGGAACGAATGAGCAGTTCTTC
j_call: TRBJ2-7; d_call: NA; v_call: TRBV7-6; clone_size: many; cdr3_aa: CASSLVLDSSYEQYF; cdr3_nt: TGTGCCAGCAGCTTAGTCCTCGATAGCTCCTACGAGCAGTACTTC
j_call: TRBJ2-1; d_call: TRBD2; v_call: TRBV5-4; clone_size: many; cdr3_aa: CASSLAGTSGGERFF; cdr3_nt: TGTGCCAGCAGCTTGGCCGGGACTAGCGGGGGAGAGCGGTTCTTC
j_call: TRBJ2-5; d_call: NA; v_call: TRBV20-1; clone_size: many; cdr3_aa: CSASRDYQETQYF; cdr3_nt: TGCAGTGCGAGCCGGGACTACCAAGAGACCCAGTACTTC
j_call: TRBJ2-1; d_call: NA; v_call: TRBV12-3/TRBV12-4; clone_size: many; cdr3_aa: CASSPTGFNEQFF; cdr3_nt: TGTGCCAGCAGCCCTACTGGATTCAATGAGCAGTTCTTC
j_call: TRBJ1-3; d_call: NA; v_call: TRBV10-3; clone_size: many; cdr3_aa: CAIMGSGNTIYF; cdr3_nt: TGTGCCATCATGGGCTCTGGAAACACCATATATTTT
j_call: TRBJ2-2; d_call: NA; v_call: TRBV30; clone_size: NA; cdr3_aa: CAWSRQNTGELFF; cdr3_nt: TGTGCCTGGAGCCGACAGAACACCGGGGAGCTGTTTTTT
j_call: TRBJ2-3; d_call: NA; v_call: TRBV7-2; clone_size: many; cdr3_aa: CASSLASSDTDTQYF; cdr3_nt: TGTGCCAGCAGCTTAGCTAGCTCCGATACAGATACGCAGTATTTT
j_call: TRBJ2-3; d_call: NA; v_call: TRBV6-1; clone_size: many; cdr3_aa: CASSLRDTLTDTQYF; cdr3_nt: TGTGCCAGCAGCCTCAGAGATACACTAACAGATACGCAGTATTTT
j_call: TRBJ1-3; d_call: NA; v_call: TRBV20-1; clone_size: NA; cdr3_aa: CGARDKIGNTIYF; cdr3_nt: TGCGGTGCTAGGGACAAAATCGGAAACACCATATATTTT
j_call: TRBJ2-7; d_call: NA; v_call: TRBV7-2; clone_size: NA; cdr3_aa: CASSLDFGGMNEQCF; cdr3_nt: TGTGCCAGCAGCTTAGATTTCGGGGGTATGAATGAGCAGTGCTTC
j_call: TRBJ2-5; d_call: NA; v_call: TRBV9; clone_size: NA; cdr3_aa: CASSAQGGQETQYF; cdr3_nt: TGTGCCAGCAGCGCACAGGGAGGGCAAGAGACCCAGTACTTC
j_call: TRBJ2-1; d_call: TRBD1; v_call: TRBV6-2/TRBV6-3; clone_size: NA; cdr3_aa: CASSSQGAGASEQFF; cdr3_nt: TGTGCCAGCAGTTCCCAGGGGGCCGGGGCTAGTGAGCAGTTCTTC
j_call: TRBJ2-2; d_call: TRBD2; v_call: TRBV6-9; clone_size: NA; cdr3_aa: CASSSGLAGGVTGELFF; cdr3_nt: TGTGCCAGCAGTTCCGGACTAGCGGGAGGGGTCACCGGGGAGCTGTTTTTT
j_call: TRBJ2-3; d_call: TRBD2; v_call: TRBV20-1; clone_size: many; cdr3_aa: CSAVPGTSGLRDTQYF; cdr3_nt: TGCAGTGCTGTGCCTGGGACTAGCGGCCTAAGGGATACGCAGTATTTT
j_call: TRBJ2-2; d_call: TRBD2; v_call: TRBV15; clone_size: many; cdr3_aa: CATSRALAGLSGELFF; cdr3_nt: TGTGCCACCAGCAGAGCACTAGCGGGATTGAGCGGGGAGCTGTTTTTT
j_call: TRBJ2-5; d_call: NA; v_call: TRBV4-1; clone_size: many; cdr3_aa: CASSQEAPERMPTQYF; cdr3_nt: TGCGCCAGCAGCCAAGAGGCGCCGGAACGGATGCCGACCCAGTACTTC
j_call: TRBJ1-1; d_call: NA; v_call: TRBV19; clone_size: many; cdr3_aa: CASSITSLGGTEAFF; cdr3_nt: TGTGCCAGTAGTATTACATCGCTCGGAGGCACTGAAGCTTTCTTT
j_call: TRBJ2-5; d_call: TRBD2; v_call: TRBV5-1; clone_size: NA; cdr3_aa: CASSLGLAVWQETQYF; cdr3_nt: TGCGCCAGCAGCCTGGGACTAGCGGTATGGCAAGAGACCCAGTACTTC
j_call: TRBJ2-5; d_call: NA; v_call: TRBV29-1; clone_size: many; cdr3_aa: CSVDRDGQETQYF; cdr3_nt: TGCAGCGTTGACCGGGACGGACAAGAGACCCAGTACTTC
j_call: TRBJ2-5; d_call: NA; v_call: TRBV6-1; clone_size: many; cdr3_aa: CASSYVGAGETQYF; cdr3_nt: TGTGCCAGCAGTTACGTGGGGGCGGGAGAGACCCAGTACTTC
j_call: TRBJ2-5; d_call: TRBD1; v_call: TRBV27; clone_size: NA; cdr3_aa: CASSPGTGSFQETQYF; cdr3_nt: TGTGCCAGCAGCCCAGGGACAGGGTCCTTCCAAGAGACCCAGTACTTC
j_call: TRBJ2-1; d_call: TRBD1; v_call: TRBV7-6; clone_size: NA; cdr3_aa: CASSLKGGQGATTQFF; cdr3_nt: TGTGCCAGCAGCTTAAAGGGGGGACAGGGGGCTACGACGCAGTTCTTC
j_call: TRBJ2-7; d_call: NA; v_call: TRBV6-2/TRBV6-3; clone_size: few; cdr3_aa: CASSRGPPGEQYF; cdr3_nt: TGTGCCAGCAGTCGCGGGCCACCGGGCGAGCAGTACTTC
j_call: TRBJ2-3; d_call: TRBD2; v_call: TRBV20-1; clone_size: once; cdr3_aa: CSASPAIRTSGTKPPDTQYF; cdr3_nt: TGCAGTGCTAGCCCGGCGATTCGGACTAGCGGGACAAAGCCCCCAGATACGCAGTATTTT
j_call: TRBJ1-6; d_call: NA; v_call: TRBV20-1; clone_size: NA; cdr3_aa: CSARDSAINSPLHF; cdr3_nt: TGTAGTGCTAGAGATTCAGCTATTAATTCACCCCTCCACTTT
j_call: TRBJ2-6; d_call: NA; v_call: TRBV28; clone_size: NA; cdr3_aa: CASNKQGTGSNALTF; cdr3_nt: TGTGCCAGCAATAAACAGGGTACTGGGTCCAACGCCCTGACTTTC
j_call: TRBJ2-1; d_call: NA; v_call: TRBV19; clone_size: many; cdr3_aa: CASSPSGGFNNEQFF; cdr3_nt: TGTGCCAGTAGTCCCTCAGGGGGGTTCAACAATGAGCAGTTCTTC
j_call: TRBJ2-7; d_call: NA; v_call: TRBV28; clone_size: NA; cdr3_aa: CASSRTALGLYF; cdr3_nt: TGCGCCAGCAGCCGGACGGCCCTCGGTCTGTACTTC
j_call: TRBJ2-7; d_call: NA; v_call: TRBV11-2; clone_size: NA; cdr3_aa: CASTRLRGGGLAPHEQYF; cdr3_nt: TGTGCCAGCACCCGTTTAAGGGGGGGGGGATTGGCCCCCCACGAGCAGTACTTC
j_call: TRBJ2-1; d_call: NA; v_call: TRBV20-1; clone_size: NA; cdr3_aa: CSARASGVYNEQFF; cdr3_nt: TGCAGTGCTAGAGCGTCAGGGGTGTACAATGAGCAGTTCTTC
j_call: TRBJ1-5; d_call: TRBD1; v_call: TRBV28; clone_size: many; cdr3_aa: CASSPGTGAYQPQHF; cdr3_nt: TGTGCCAGCAGTCCAGGGACAGGGGCGTATCAGCCCCAGCATTTT
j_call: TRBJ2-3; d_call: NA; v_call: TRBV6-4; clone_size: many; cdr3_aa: CTPPDTQYF; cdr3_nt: TGTACGCCCCCAGATACGCAGTATTTT
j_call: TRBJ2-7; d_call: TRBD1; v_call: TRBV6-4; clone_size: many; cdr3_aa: CASSWTGPCGDEQYF; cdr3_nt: TGTGCCAGCAGCTGGACAGGGCCCTGCGGAGACGAGCAGTACTTC
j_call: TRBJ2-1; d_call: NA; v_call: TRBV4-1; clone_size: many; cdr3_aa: CASSQDIVGQVNNEQFF; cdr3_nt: TGCGCCAGCAGCCAAGATATAGTGGGGCAGGTAAACAATGAGCAGTTCTTC
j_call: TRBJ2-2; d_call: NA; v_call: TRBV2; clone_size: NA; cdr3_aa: CASSGGMASTGELFF; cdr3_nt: TGTGCCAGCAGCGGAGGCATGGCAAGTACCGGGGAGCTGTTTTTT